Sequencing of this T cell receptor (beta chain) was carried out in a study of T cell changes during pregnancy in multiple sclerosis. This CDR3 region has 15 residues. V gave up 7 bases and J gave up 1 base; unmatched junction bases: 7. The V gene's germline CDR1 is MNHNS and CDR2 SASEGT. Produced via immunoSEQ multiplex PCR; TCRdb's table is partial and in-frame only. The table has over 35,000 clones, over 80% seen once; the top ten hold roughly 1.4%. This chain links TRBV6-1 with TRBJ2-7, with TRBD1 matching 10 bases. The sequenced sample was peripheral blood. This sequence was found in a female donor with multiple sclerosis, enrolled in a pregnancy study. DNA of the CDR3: TGTGCCAGCACCCAGACAGGGGGCTTTTCCTACGAGCAGTACTTC. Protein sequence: CASTQTGGFSYEQYF.